This record concerns one T cell receptor beta chain sequence. Antigen unknown. The J segment lost 4 bases and the V segment lost 8 bases, leaving 9 bases of the junction unmatched. Per germline, CDR1 SEHNR and CDR2 FQNEAQ (reference sequence). The CDR3 extends over 14 amino acids. The record originates from a study of cytomegalovirus exposure and HLA in healthy donors. Study overall: The early release's HLA-typed donors yielded tens of millions of unique TCRs. Out of 300 to 500 genotyped donors, about 81% belonged to the Caucasian-associated ancestry cluster. Findings and limits, study-wide: Among TCR beta chains, those listed as cytomegalovirus-associated numbered over 150.

The PCR ran on 60 Vbeta and 13 Jbeta primers. Original handling: As a later analysis found, there were about 80 million unique TCR beta chains, of which around 9.9 million were shared. Libraries were prepared by immunoSEQ multiplex PCR; TCRdb keeps only in-frame clonotypes and omits some of them. V and J calls and clone size are copied from that table; D and trimming were computed from the DNA. The table includes 200,000 to 250,000 clones, under 80% detected once. This sequence originates from a woman in her twenties or thirties in good health and CMV-seronegative. The sequenced material came from PBMCs. The chain recombines TRBV7-9 with TRBJ2-7; 9 nucleotides align to TRBD1. The CDR3 reads CASGRDRELYEQYF. CDR3 DNA: TGTGCCAGCGGTAGGGACAGGGAACTATACGAGCAGTACTTC.